The rows below give T cell receptor beta chains drawn from one sample of a study of cytomegalovirus exposure and HLA in healthy donors. Here immunoSEQ multiplex PCR was the method, and the copy in TCRdb shows in-frame clones only, minus some. This sample has around 170,000 clones, with 76% found just once. Sequenced input: PBMCs. The receptor set was obtained from a man younger than 35 in good health and CMV-seronegative. Both conserved end residues are part of each CDR3. The D gene is left open where the match is weak. Where a row states a size, it is once, few, many or the class of an expanded clone; other rows omit it.

NA	TRBD1	TRBJ2-7	TRBV7-6	CASSRDRGPAYEQYF	TGTGCCAGCAGCAGGGACAGGGGACCGGCCTACGAGCAGTACTTC
NA	TRBD2	TRBJ2-3	TRBV7-9	CASSPATSGSHDTQYF	TGTGCCAGCAGCCCGGCGACTAGCGGGAGCCATGATACGCAGTATTTT
once	TRBD2	TRBJ2-5	TRBV6-4	CASSDSIGWGGQETQYF	TGTGCCAGCAGTGACTCGATAGGGTGGGGGGGCCAAGAGACCCAGTACTTC
NA	TRBD1	TRBJ1-6	TRBV5-1	CASSPGQTYNSPLHF	TGCGCCAGCAGTCCGGGACAGACTTATAATTCACCCCTCCACTTT
NA	NA	TRBJ2-3	TRBV7-3	CASSSSGSGYTDTQYF	TGTGCCAGCAGCTCGTCGGGTAGCGGATACACAGATACGCAGTATTTT
NA	NA	TRBJ2-2	TRBV6-1	CASSEQQVGAGELFF	TGTGCCAGCAGTGAACAGCAGGTCGGTGCCGGGGAGCTGTTTTTT
NA	TRBD2	TRBJ2-3	TRBV4-1	CASSQGSGARTDTQYF	TGCGCCAGCAGCCAAGGGAGCGGGGCGCGAACAGATACGCAGTATTTT
NA	TRBD1	TRBJ2-7	TRBV5-4	CASSLGADRASEQYF	TGTGCCAGCAGCTTGGGGGCGGACAGGGCCTCCGAGCAGTACTTC
once	TRBD2	TRBJ2-5	TRBV5-6	CASSLMLAGGPGQETQYF	TGTGCCAGCAGCTTGATGCTAGCGGGAGGGCCCGGGCAAGAGACCCAGTACTTC
once	TRBD1	TRBJ1-2	TRBV5-1	CASRPPGGSYGYTF	TGCGCCAGCCGACCACCAGGGGGGAGCTATGGCTACACCTTC
NA	TRBD2	TRBJ2-5	TRBV5-6	CASRSPGLDQETQYF	TGTGCCAGCAGGTCCCCGGGACTAGACCAAGAGACCCAGTACTTC
NA	NA	TRBJ2-6	TRBV9	CASSVGVGSGANVLTF	TGTGCCAGCAGCGTAGGGGTGGGCAGTGGGGCCAACGTCCTGACTTTC
NA	TRBD1	TRBJ2-7	TRBV30	CAWSARDRRLEQYF	TGTGCCTGGAGTGCTCGGGACAGGAGGCTCGAGCAGTACTTC
NA	NA	TRBJ2-7	TRBV28	CASSLSPREQYF	TGTGCCAGCAGTTTATCCCCACGCGAGCAGTACTTC
NA	TRBD2	TRBJ2-1	TRBV4-2	CASSQTSGGSCEQFF	TGTGCCAGCAGCCAAACGAGCGGGGGGTCTTGTGAGCAGTTCTTC
NA	TRBD1	TRBJ1-2	TRBV29-1	CSVDHVKSGGYGYTF	TGCAGCGTTGATCACGTAAAATCAGGGGGATATGGCTACACCTTC
NA	NA	TRBJ2-5	TRBV5-1	CASSLGRTMDF	TGCGCCAGCAGCTTGGGGAGGACCATGGACTTC
NA	NA	TRBJ2-7	TRBV5-1	CASSLVGHSSYEQYF	TGCGCCAGCAGCTTGGTTGGACATAGCTCCTACGAGCAGTACTTC
NA	NA	TRBJ2-1	TRBV2	CASSEWGERVNEQFF	TGTGCCAGCAGTGAATGGGGGGAGCGAGTCAATGAGCAGTTCTTC
NA	NA	TRBJ2-1	TRBV7-9	CASSRGSLAEQFF	TGTGCCAGCAGCCGGGGAAGCCTAGCTGAGCAGTTCTTC
NA	NA	TRBJ2-7	TRBV5-5	CASRFGVPTSYEQYF	TGTGCCAGCAGATTCGGGGTGCCGACCTCCTACGAGCAGTACTTC
NA	NA	TRBJ2-2	TRBV5-6	CASRRPPAGELFF	TGTGCCAGCAGGAGGCCCCCGGCCGGGGAGCTGTTTTTT
NA	TRBD1	TRBJ2-7	TRBV29-1	CSVEGGTGAAYEQYF	TGCAGCGTTGAGGGGGGGACAGGGGCCGCCTACGAGCAGTACTTC
NA	TRBD1	TRBJ2-7	TRBV5-1	CASSLEGQISYEQYF	TGCGCCAGCAGCTTGGAGGGACAGATCTCCTACGAGCAGTACTTC
few	TRBD1	TRBJ1-4	TRBV15	CATSRGDGTGSEKLFF	TGTGCCACCAGCAGAGGGGACGGGACAGGGTCTGAAAAACTGTTTTTT
few	TRBD2	TRBJ2-5	TRBV5-6	CASSLWGTSGGSGETQYF	TGTGCCAGCAGCTTGTGGGGGACTAGCGGGGGGTCTGGAGAGACCCAGTACTTC
NA	NA	TRBJ2-7	TRBV6-5	CASSRLGRNYEQYF	TGTGCCAGCAGCCGACTAGGGAGGAATTACGAGCAGTACTTC
NA	NA	TRBJ2-7	TRBV5-6	CASSSGFDIDYEQYF	TGTGCCAGCAGCAGCGGGTTTGACATAGACTACGAGCAGTACTTC
NA	TRBD2	TRBJ2-5	TRBV6-4	CASSTKAGGPETQYF	TGTGCCAGCAGCACCAAAGCGGGGGGGCCAGAGACCCAGTACTTC
few	TRBD1	TRBJ1-6	TRBV7-9	CASSASTGYNSPLHF	TGTGCCAGCAGCGCTTCGACAGGGTATAATTCACCCCTCCACTTT
NA	TRBD1	TRBJ1-3	TRBV7-8	CASSLRDRGRHTGNTIYF	TGTGCCAGCAGCTTAAGGGACAGGGGTCGCCATACCGGAAACACCATATATTTT
NA	TRBD1	TRBJ2-7	TRBV9	CASSPTGGATYEQYF	TGTGCCAGCAGTCCAACAGGGGGCGCTACCTACGAGCAGTACTTC
once	TRBD1	TRBJ1-6	TRBV18	CASSPPSGGGNSPLHF	TGTGCCAGCTCACCACCATCAGGGGGTGGTAATTCACCCCTCCACTTT
few	NA	TRBJ1-1	TRBV25-1	CASRPSVEGTEAFF	TGTGCCAGCCGGCCTTCTGTGGAGGGAACTGAAGCTTTCTTT
NA	NA	TRBJ2-7	TRBV5-6	CASSSLTGTAYEQYF	TGTGCCAGCAGCTCGTTAACGGGAACCGCCTACGAGCAGTACTTC
few	NA	TRBJ2-7	TRBV7-9	CASSLGGDLHEQYF	TGTGCCAGCAGCTTAGGGGGAGATTTACACGAGCAGTACTTC
NA	TRBD2	TRBJ2-1	TRBV9	CASSDTGTSFYNEQFF	TGTGCCAGCAGCGACACCGGGACTAGCTTCTACAATGAGCAGTTCTTC
once	NA	TRBJ1-2	TRBV11-2	CASTPTTGFRGYTF	TGTGCCAGCACACCTACCACGGGGTTCCGTGGCTACACCTTC
once	NA	TRBJ2-3	TRBV18	CASSPRATGSPTDTQYF	TGTGCCAGCTCACCACGGGCCACAGGGAGTCCCACAGATACGCAGTATTTT
NA	TRBD1	TRBJ1-2	TRBV7-9	CASSLGGTGGNYGYTF	TGTGCCAGCAGCTTAGGCGGGACAGGGGGCAACTATGGCTACACCTTC
NA	NA	TRBJ1-6	TRBV7-6	CASSTGQYNSPLHF	TGTGCCAGCAGCACCGGACAGTATAATTCACCCCTCCACTTT
NA	NA	TRBJ2-7	TRBV7-9	CASSTYYEQYF	TGTGCCAGCAGCACCTACTACGAGCAGTACTTC